This TCR beta chain was documented in a study of STAT5B mutations in CD4+ large granular lymphocyte leukemia. CDR1 and CDR2 from the germline V gene are KGHSH and LQKENI. V lost 3 bases and J lost 0, with 12 bases in between. The CDR3 totals 16 residues. Study conclusions and caveats: Patient CD4-sorted repertoires looked more clonal than healthy CD4+ repertoires, even without putative leukemic clones.

Assay: immunoSEQ multiplex PCR; the TCRdb copy retains only in-frame clones and omits some. Of around 30,000 clones in the sample, about 76% were seen once. This clone was detected once. Its antigen is unknown. This clonotype was obtained from a human donor in good health. What was sequenced was CD4+ T cells from blood buffy coats. This chain links TRBV18 with TRBJ1-3; D might be TRBD1 (5 bases). Here the CDR3 reads CASSPSDGGSGNTIYF. DNA of the CDR3: TGTGCCAGCTCACCGAGTGACGGGGGCTCTGGAAACACCATATATTTT.